A selection of T cell receptor beta chains follows, all from one sample in a study of radiation and T cells in renal cell carcinoma. Sequencing was performed with immunoSEQ multiplex PCR; in TCRdb, only in-frame clones are kept and a portion is missing. The sample has tens of thousands of clones; 65% to 90% are singletons. The specimen was blood, collected from a patient whose treatment included radiotherapy and nephrectomy. The source of these receptors is a woman in her forties or fifties with renal cell carcinoma. Both conserved end residues are part of each CDR3. Each record gives: J gene, V gene, D gene, clone size, CDR3 protein, CDR3 DNA. A D gene is named only where the DNA matches it firmly. Rows may omit the clone size; those that give it use once, few, many or a size class.

>TRBJ2-3|TRBV9|NA|NA
CASSVLLSTDTQYF
TGTGCCAGCAGCGTCCTCCTCAGCACAGATACGCAGTATTTT
>TRBJ2-7|TRBV19|TRBD1|once
CASSFGTGDWYEQYF
TGTGCCAGTAGTTTTGGGACAGGGGATTGGTACGAGCAGTACTTC
>TRBJ2-1|TRBV11-3|TRBD1|few
CASSSGQAYEQFF
TGTGCCAGCAGCTCGGGACAGGCATATGAGCAGTTCTTC
>TRBJ1-4|TRBV19|TRBD1|NA
CASREIQGNNEKLFF
TGTGCCAGTAGAGAGATACAGGGGAATAATGAAAAACTGTTTTTT
>TRBJ1-6|TRBV5-4|NA|few
CASSRDSQGQGRSPLHF
TGTGCCAGCAGCCGTGACAGCCAGGGGCAAGGGAGGTCACCCCTCCACTTT
>TRBJ1-1|TRBV18|NA|NA
CASSPLRGRNTEAFF
TGTGCCAGCTCACCACTCCGCGGCAGAAACACTGAAGCTTTCTTT
>TRBJ1-5|TRBV6-1|TRBD1|NA
CASRGDGRGRQPQHF
TGTGCCAGCAGGGGGGACGGGAGGGGGCGTCAGCCCCAGCATTTT
>TRBJ2-3|TRBV19|NA|NA
CASSQQASTDTQYF
TGTGCCAGTAGTCAGCAGGCTAGCACAGATACGCAGTATTTT
>TRBJ2-1|TRBV6-6|NA|NA
CASSYYFSLQGDEQFF
TGTGCCAGCAGTTACTACTTCAGCCTCCAAGGGGATGAGCAGTTCTTC
>TRBJ2-3|TRBV6-4|TRBD2|NA
CAKFTGLAGSTDTQYF
TGTGCCAAATTCACCGGACTAGCGGGGAGCACAGATACGCAGTATTTT
>TRBJ2-2|TRBV27|TRBD2|NA
CASRTSGGLNTGELFF
TGTGCCAGCAGGACTAGCGGGGGGCTTAACACCGGGGAGCTGTTTTTT
>TRBJ2-1|TRBV11-3|TRBD2|NA
CASSLGTLAGEDYNEQFF
TGTGCCAGCAGCTTAGGCACCTTAGCGGGAGAGGACTACAATGAGCAGTTCTTC
>TRBJ1-2|TRBV6-1|NA|NA
CASSVGGDYGYTF
TGTGCCAGCAGTGTGGGAGGGGACTATGGCTACACCTTC
>TRBJ2-7|TRBV19|NA|few
CASSMVWDTSYEQYF
TGTGCCAGTAGTATGGTCTGGGACACTTCCTACGAGCAGTACTTC
>TRBJ1-4|TRBV5-1|TRBD1|few
CASSPQGQGVSNEKLFF
TGCGCCAGCAGCCCTCAGGGACAGGGGGTTTCTAATGAAAAACTGTTTTTT
>TRBJ2-1|TRBV15|NA|NA
CATALMPEVVYNEQFF
TGTGCCACCGCGTTGATGCCCGAGGTGGTCTACAATGAGCAGTTCTTC
>TRBJ1-2|TRBV7-2|NA|NA
CASSLAPPAEYGYTF
TGTGCCAGCAGCTTAGCTCCACCGGCAGAGTATGGCTACACCTTC
>TRBJ1-2|TRBV6-1|NA|NA
CASRPMINYGYTF
TGTGCCAGCAGGCCTATGATTAACTATGGCTACACCTTC
>TRBJ2-1|TRBV10-1|NA|NA
CASSESGRYNEQFF
TGCGCCAGCAGTGAGTCGGGTCGTTACAATGAGCAGTTCTTC
>TRBJ2-3|TRBV9|NA|NA
CASSVVSDTQYF
TGTGCCAGCAGCGTAGTCTCAGATACGCAGTATTTT
>TRBJ2-3|TRBV7-8|TRBD2|NA
CASVLGGSTDTQYF
TGTGCCAGCGTCCTCGGGGGGAGCACAGATACGCAGTATTTT
>TRBJ2-3|TRBV19|TRBD2|NA
CASSPLKLAGQADTQYF
TGTGCCAGTAGTCCGTTGAAACTAGCGGGGCAGGCAGATACGCAGTATTTT
>TRBJ2-2|TRBV18|TRBD2|NA
CASSPQSLAGAGELFF
TGTGCCAGCTCACCACAGAGCCTAGCGGGAGCCGGGGAGCTGTTTTTT
>TRBJ1-2|TRBV6-1|NA|NA
CASRTATNYGYTF
TGTGCCAGCAGGACCGCGACTAACTATGGCTACACCTTC
>TRBJ2-1|TRBV19|NA|NA
CASSLARGHEQFF
TGTGCCAGTAGTCTCGCCAGGGGCCATGAGCAGTTCTTC
>TRBJ2-7|TRBV7-2|NA|NA
CASRPGSYEQYF
TGTGCCAGCAGACCCGGCTCCTACGAGCAGTACTTC
>TRBJ1-5|TRBV7-9|TRBD1|NA
CASSSQGWGQPQHF
TGTGCCAGCAGCTCACAGGGGTGGGGTCAGCCCCAGCATTTT
>TRBJ2-7|TRBV7-2|TRBD2|NA
CASSLSAGGYEQYF
TGTGCCAGCAGCTTATCGGCGGGGGGGTACGAGCAGTACTTC
>TRBJ2-3|TRBV9|TRBD2|NA
CASSVDSGGAEDTQYF
TGTGCCAGCAGCGTAGATAGCGGGGGGGCCGAGGATACGCAGTATTTT
>TRBJ2-7|TRBV7-2|NA|NA
CASSLRGGYEQYF
TGTGCCAGCAGCTTACGGGGAGGTTACGAGCAGTACTTC
>TRBJ2-7|TRBV28|TRBD1|NA
CASSPPLGQGASSYEQYF
TGTGCCAGCAGTCCCCCGCTAGGACAGGGTGCTAGCTCCTACGAGCAGTACTTC
>TRBJ1-2|TRBV7-9|NA|NA
CASSLNLPTTGYTF
TGTGCCAGCAGCTTAAACCTCCCGACAACGGGCTACACCTTC
>TRBJ1-2|TRBV27|TRBD1|NA
CASGKQGADYGYTF
TGTGCCAGCGGCAAACAGGGGGCAGACTATGGCTACACCTTC
>TRBJ1-2|TRBV28|NA|NA
CATSLAGRDGYTF
TGTGCCACCTCTCTTGCAGGGCGAGATGGCTACACCTTC
>TRBJ2-3|TRBV10-3|NA|NA
CAISDEGRASTDTQYF
TGTGCCATCAGTGATGAGGGGCGTGCTAGCACAGATACGCAGTATTTT
>TRBJ1-5|TRBV25-1|NA|NA
CASRGSNQPQHF
TGTGCCAGCAGGGGGAGCAATCAGCCCCAGCATTTT
>TRBJ1-2|TRBV5-1|TRBD1|NA
CASSLAGLGQARGYTF
TGCGCCAGCAGCTTGGCAGGTTTGGGACAGGCTCGAGGCTACACCTTC
>TRBJ1-4|TRBV6-5|NA|NA
CASSSRRDNEKLFF
TGTGCCAGCAGTTCCCGCAGGGATAATGAAAAACTGTTTTTT
>TRBJ1-5|TRBV19|NA|NA
CASSWDLSNQPQHF
TGTGCCAGTAGTTGGGACTTGAGCAATCAGCCCCAGCATTTT
>TRBJ2-2|TRBV30|NA|NA
CAWSGGTGELFF
TGTGCCTGGAGTGGGGGAACCGGGGAGCTGTTTTTT
>TRBJ2-7|TRBV14|NA|few
CASSRLGYEQYF
TGTGCCAGCAGCCGGTTGGGCTACGAGCAGTACTTC
>TRBJ1-4|TRBV28|TRBD1|NA
CASSLSAGGIAAREKLFF
TGTGCCAGCAGTTTATCGGCAGGGGGGATAGCGGCTAGGGAAAAACTGTTTTTT
>TRBJ2-7|TRBV7-2|NA|NA
CASSFSQNSYEQYF
TGTGCCAGCAGCTTTTCTCAGAACTCCTACGAGCAGTACTTC
>TRBJ2-2|TRBV5-1|NA|NA
CASSLRHTGELFF
TGCGCCAGCAGTTTACGGCACACCGGGGAGCTGTTTTTT
>TRBJ2-1|TRBV9|NA|NA
CASSVDPLAKYEQFF
TGTGCCAGCAGCGTAGACCCTCTGGCGAAATATGAGCAGTTCTTC
>TRBJ2-1|TRBV6-4|NA|NA
CASSDGGANEQFF
TGTGCCAGCAGTGACGGGGGGGCCAATGAGCAGTTCTTC
>TRBJ2-5|TRBV9|NA|once
CASSVVGSGSLHF
NA
>TRBJ2-3|TRBV2|TRBD1|NA
CASSDWAGGRDTQYF
TGTGCCAGCAGTGATTGGGCAGGGGGCCGAGATACGCAGTATTTT
>TRBJ2-2|TRBV5-8|NA|NA
CASGGGTTNTGELFF
TGTGCCAGTGGAGGGGGGACCACGAACACCGGGGAGCTGTTTTTT
>TRBJ2-1|TRBV10-3|NA|NA
CAISLSSGTSYNEQFF
TGTGCCATCAGTCTCTCCTCGGGGACCTCCTACAATGAGCAGTTCTTC
>TRBJ1-2|TRBV4-3|NA|NA
CASSQDLGNYGYTF
TGCGCCAGCAGCCAAGATCTTGGTAACTATGGCTACACCTTC
>TRBJ1-5|TRBV5-5|TRBD1|NA
CASSPQGGDQPQHF
TGTGCCAGCAGCCCACAGGGGGGAGATCAGCCCCAGCATTTT
>TRBJ2-3|TRBV7-6|NA|NA
CASSLSLGDTQYF
TGTGCCAGCAGCTTATCTCTTGGGGATACGCAGTATTTT
>TRBJ2-3|TRBV14|NA|NA
CASSQDMGKDTQYF
TGTGCCAGCAGCCAAGATATGGGAAAAGATACGCAGTATTTT
>TRBJ2-7|TRBV28|TRBD1|NA
CASSYRGRGIEQYF
TGTGCCAGCAGTTACAGGGGGCGAGGCATAGAGCAGTACTTC
>TRBJ1-5|TRBV19|NA|NA
CASSPQSNQPQHF
TGTGCCAGTAGTCCCCAGAGTAACCAGCCCCAGCATTTT
>TRBJ2-1|TRBV15|TRBD2|NA
CATSRGKGLAEYNEQFF
TGTGCCACCAGCAGAGGCAAGGGACTAGCGGAGTACAATGAGCAGTTCTTC